This T cell receptor (beta chain) is from a study of EBV T-cell therapy then PD-1 blockade in nasopharyngeal carcinoma (dated by TCRdb to 2020 to 2023). With respect to this clone: No cognate antigen has been identified for it. Base quality data are lacking; no much larger clone is found one base away.

Sequences SGDLS (CDR1) and YYNGEE (CDR2) are obtained from the germline V gene. Germline trimming amounts to 0 bases on V and 1 base on J, with 3 as the count of junction bases outside the gene matches. The CDR3 starts with the cysteine, ends with the phenylalanine, and has 15 residues. Of all the DNA, just the CDR3 is kept, 45 bases in frame from base 1. Genomic DNA was extracted from sorted cells using the Qiagen DNeasy Kit. TCR beta chain deep sequencing was performed on the immunoSEQ platform. As for the authors' bioinformatics: The immunoSEQ Analyzer software was used to analyze the repertoire data. The source is immuneACCESS, and TCRdb retained only in-frame sequences with V and J called. Part of the clones is not carried over; for the studies checked, unresolved V genes explain less than half of this, and the remainder is unexplained. That table supplies the V and J calls and clone size; D and trimming were determined from the DNA. The sample table contains about 20,000 clones; only one count was recorded for around 84% of them. 30% to 35% of the sample is held by the ten biggest clonotypes.

This specimen's time point label, interpreted: 266 days after commencement of treatment, after nivolumab therapy. This specimen's treatment or condition label, per the study, means: AdE1-LMPpoly-expanded autologous EBV-specific T-cell therapy followed by anti-PD-1 nivolumab. The TCR was taken from a man aged 40-55 years with nasopharyngeal carcinoma. The rearranged segments are TRBV9 and TRBJ1-1; 7 of the junction bases match TRBD1. The source material was CD8+ T cells from blood, sampled around day 240 from a patient whose treatment included autologous EBV-specific T cells and nivolumab. The sequenced DNA: TGTGCCAGCAGCGTAGCTGGGACAGAGAACACTGAAGCTTTCTTT. This yields the protein CASSVAGTENTEAFF. The full variable domain, with segments outside the CDR3 supplied by the reference TRBV9 and TRBJ1-1 proteins, appears as DSGVTQTPKHLITATGQRVTLRCSPRSGDLSVYWYQQSLDQGLQFLIQYYNGEERAKGNILERFSAQQFPDLHSELNLSSLELGDSALYFCASSVAGTENTEAFFGQGTRLTVV.